These T cell receptor beta chains were read from a single sample in a study of blood T cell repertoires in COVID-19. Clones were sequenced by immunoSEQ multiplex PCR, and TCRdb holds only the in-frame ones, with some missing. The sample carries some 360,000 clones, 70% to 90% recorded once. Sequenced material: peripheral blood. These receptors were obtained from a woman in her fifties or sixties with COVID-19, enrolled during active disease. The CDR3 runs from the conserved cysteine through the conserved F or W. The D gene is left open where the match is weak. For some rows the clone size is stated as once, few or many, or as a class when expanded; others skip it.

TGTGCCAGTCGCGCGGACAGGAACACTGAAGCTTTCTTT	CASRADRNTEAFF	.	TRBJ1-1	TRBV2	.
TGTGCCAGCAGCTCCAGCGGGTGGGGACAGGGTAACGAGCAGTACTTC	CASSSSGWGQGNEQYF	TRBD1	TRBJ2-7	TRBV7-6	once
TGTGCCAGCAGCCCACAGGGGAGAACTGAAGCTTTCTTT	CASSPQGRTEAFF	TRBD1	TRBJ1-1	TRBV7-2	.
TGTGCCAGCAGCGTCCAGGGGGTGGGAGGCTATGGCTACACCTTC	CASSVQGVGGYGYTF	TRBD1	TRBJ1-2	TRBV11-2	.
TGTGCCAGCAGCGTGTGGGGGGGACTCCAAGAGACCCAGTACTTC	CASSVWGGLQETQYF	TRBD2	TRBJ2-5	TRBV14	once
TGTGCCAGTAGCCTTAAGGGGACAGGGGTCGCAAACACCATATATTTT	CASSLKGTGVANTIYF	TRBD1	TRBJ1-3	TRBV7-3	.
TGTGCCAGCAGCCAAGTCCATCAAGAGACCCAGTACTTC	CASSQVHQETQYF	.	TRBJ2-5	TRBV14	.
TGTGCCAGCAGCTTAAATGTCAGGGGGGAAGCTTTCTTT	CASSLNVRGEAFF	TRBD1	TRBJ1-1	TRBV7-2	.
TGTGCCAGCTCACCACGCGGACAGGGGAACAATGAGCAGTTCTTC	CASSPRGQGNNEQFF	TRBD1	TRBJ2-1	TRBV18	once
TGTGCCAGCAGCGTCGGGACAGGGGGCTACAATGAGCAGTTCTTC	CASSVGTGGYNEQFF	TRBD1	TRBJ2-1	TRBV9	.
TGTGCCAGCATCACGGGACACACCAATGAGCAGTTCTTC	CASITGHTNEQFF	.	TRBJ2-1	TRBV28	.
TGTGCCAGCAGCTTAGCCCCGAGGGGGTCCTCCCACTCCTATAATTCACCCCTCCACTTT	CASSLAPRGSSHSYNSPLHF	.	TRBJ1-6	TRBV7-6	.
TGTGCCAGCAGCCCTCAGATGGACAGGGGCGATGGCTACACCTTC	CASSPQMDRGDGYTF	TRBD1	TRBJ1-2	TRBV5-4	few
TGTGCCAGCAGCCTCAGCGGGGCGAACACCGGGGAGCTGTTTTTT	CASSLSGANTGELFF	TRBD2	TRBJ2-2	TRBV7-3	.
TGTGCCAGCAGCTTAAACCCGGCAATAGCGGGGGGCAGCACAGATACGCAGTATTTT	CASSLNPAIAGGSTDTQYF	TRBD2	TRBJ2-3	TRBV7-3	.
TGCGCCAGCAGCCAAGATGGCTCGGGGGGTGGGGAGACCCAGTACTTC	CASSQDGSGGGETQYF	TRBD2	TRBJ2-5	TRBV4-1	.
TGTGCCAGCAGCTTGGTGCAGGGAGGCTACACCTTC	CASSLVQGGYTF	.	TRBJ1-2	TRBV5-4	.
TGTGCCAGTACCCACCCGGGACAAGAGACCCAGTACTTC	CASTHPGQETQYF	.	TRBJ2-5	TRBV19	.
TGCGCCAGCAGCTTGGACGGGACAGAAGCTTTCTTT	CASSLDGTEAFF	.	TRBJ1-1	TRBV5-1	.
TGTGCCGTACTAGACAGGGCCTATGGCTACACCTTC	CAVLDRAYGYTF	TRBD1	TRBJ1-2	TRBV6-5	.
TGTGCCAGCAGTGGAGCTAGCGGGGGGGCGGAGACCCAGTACTTC	CASSGASGGAETQYF	TRBD2	TRBJ2-5	TRBV2	.
TGTGCCAGCAGAAGCCCGGGAACCTACGAGCAGTACTTC	CASRSPGTYEQYF	.	TRBJ2-7	TRBV6-5	.
TGTGCCAGTAGTCCTCAATCGGGTGGGAGGAATTCACCCCTCCACTTT	CASSPQSGGRNSPLHF	.	TRBJ1-6	TRBV19	.
TGCGCCAGCAGCTTACGGGGTGCCACTGAAGCTTTCTTT	CASSLRGATEAFF	.	TRBJ1-1	TRBV5-1	.
TGTGCCAGTAGTAAACGCGGGGGGGGCGGGAATCAGCCCCAGCATTTT	CASSKRGGGGNQPQHF	.	TRBJ1-5	TRBV19	few
TGTGCCAGCAGCCGGCACAGGCCCTATAGCAATCAGCCCCAGCATTTT	CASSRHRPYSNQPQHF	.	TRBJ1-5	TRBV14	.
TGCGCCAGCAGCTCCTTCACTAGCTCCTACGAGCAGTACTTC	CASSSFTSSYEQYF	.	TRBJ2-7	TRBV5-1	.
TGTGCCAGCTCACCCGAAAGACGGACAGGGGCGTCTACCGCCAGGGATACGCAGTATTTT	CASSPERRTGASTARDTQYF	TRBD1	TRBJ2-3	TRBV18	once
TGTGCCAGCAGCTCCCGGGACAGGGGATTCGATGAGCAGTTCTTC	CASSSRDRGFDEQFF	TRBD1	TRBJ2-1	TRBV7-8	.
TGTGCCAGCAGTGAACAGGGGGCGGAAAACAATGAGCAGTTCTTC	CASSEQGAENNEQFF	TRBD1	TRBJ2-1	TRBV6-1	.
TGTGCCAGCGCGGGACAGGGGCGTGAGGGTGAAGCTTTCTTT	CASAGQGREGEAFF	TRBD1	TRBJ1-1	TRBV10-3	.
TGCGCCAGCAGCCCAACGGGACACAAAAACATTCAGTACTTC	CASSPTGHKNIQYF	.	TRBJ2-4	TRBV4-1	.
TGTGCCAGCCGGCGGGGCTATGGCTACACCTTC	CASRRGYGYTF	.	TRBJ1-2	TRBV19	.
TGCGCCAGCAGCCCCGGGAGCTCTGGAAACACCATATATTTT	CASSPGSSGNTIYF	.	TRBJ1-3	TRBV5-1	.
TGTGCCAGCAGGAGGGCTGGGACAGGGGTTTCCTACAATGAGCAGTTCTTC	CASRRAGTGVSYNEQFF	TRBD1	TRBJ2-1	TRBV6-4	few
TGTGCCAGCAGCGTAAGACAGAGCTACAATGAGCAGTTCTTC	CASSVRQSYNEQFF	.	TRBJ2-1	TRBV11-2	few
TGTGCCAGCAGCCGGCGGGGAAGGGGCGATCAGCCCCAGCATTTT	CASSRRGRGDQPQHF	.	TRBJ1-5	TRBV7-2	.
TGTGCCAGCTCTGGGGGACAGGGATCAGATACGCAGTATTTT	CASSGGQGSDTQYF	TRBD1	TRBJ2-3	TRBV18	once
TGTGCCAGCAGCTTAACGCCGGGAAGGGTGTTTTTT	CASSLTPGRVFF	.	TRBJ2-2	TRBV7-3	few
TGTGCCAGCAGCTTTGTGGGCCCCGTAACCGGGGAGCTGTTTTTT	CASSFVGPVTGELFF	.	TRBJ2-2	TRBV11-1	.
TGTGCCAGCCACAGGGCGAACACTGAAGCTTTCTTT	CASHRANTEAFF	.	TRBJ1-1	TRBV2	.